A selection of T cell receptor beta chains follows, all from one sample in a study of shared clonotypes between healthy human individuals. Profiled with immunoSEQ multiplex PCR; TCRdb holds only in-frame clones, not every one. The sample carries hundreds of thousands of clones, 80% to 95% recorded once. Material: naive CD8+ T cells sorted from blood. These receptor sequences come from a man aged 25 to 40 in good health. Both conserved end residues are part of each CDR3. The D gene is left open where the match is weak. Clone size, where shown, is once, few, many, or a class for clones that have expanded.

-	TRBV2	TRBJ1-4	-	CASRVEKLFF	TGTGCCAGCAGGGTTGAAAAACTGTTTTTT
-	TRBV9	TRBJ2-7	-	CASSVDGTPTYEQYF	TGTGCCAGCAGCGTAGACGGGACCCCGACCTACGAGCAGTACTTC
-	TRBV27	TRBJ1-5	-	CASSLDRFNQPQHF	TGTGCCAGCAGTTTAGACAGATTCAATCAGCCCCAGCATTTT
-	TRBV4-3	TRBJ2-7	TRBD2	CASSQDFLAGDYEQYF	TGCGCCAGCAGCCAAGATTTCCTAGCGGGAGACTACGAGCAGTACTTC
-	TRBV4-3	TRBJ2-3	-	CASSQIWAGTPPTDTQYF	TGCGCCAGCAGCCAAATTTGGGCGGGAACTCCCCCCACAGATACGCAGTATTTT
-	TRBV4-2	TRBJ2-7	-	CASSQEVAATYEQYF	TGTGCCAGCAGCCAAGAAGTAGCCGCCACCTACGAGCAGTACTTC
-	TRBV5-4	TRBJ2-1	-	CASSSQPDNEQFF	TGTGCCAGCAGCTCCCAACCGGACAATGAGCAGTTCTTC
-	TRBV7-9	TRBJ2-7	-	CASSLDISYEQYF	TGTGCCAGCAGTCTCGACATCAGCTACGAGCAGTACTTC
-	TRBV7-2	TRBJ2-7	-	CASSEWGLGSSYEQYF	TGTGCCAGCAGTGAGTGGGGACTGGGGAGCTCCTACGAGCAGTACTTC
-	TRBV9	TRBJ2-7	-	CASSKTDGHEQYF	TGTGCCAGCAGCAAAACGGACGGGCACGAGCAGTACTTC
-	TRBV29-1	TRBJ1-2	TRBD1	CSVFRDRGDGYTF	TGCAGCGTTTTCCGGGACAGGGGGGATGGCTACACCTTC
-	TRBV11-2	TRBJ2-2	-	CASSLDFLDLLNTGELFF	TGTGCCAGCAGCTTAGATTTCCTGGACCTTTTAAACACCGGGGAGCTGTTTTTT
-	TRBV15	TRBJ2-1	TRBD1	CATSRRPGQAGSNEQFF	TGTGCCACCAGCAGAAGACCGGGACAGGCCGGGAGTAATGAGCAGTTCTTC
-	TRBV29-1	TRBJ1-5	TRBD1	CSAATGQGHQPQHF	TGCAGCGCCGCAACGGGACAGGGCCATCAGCCCCAGCATTTT
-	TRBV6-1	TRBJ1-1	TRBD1	CASVQGAIEAFF	TGTGCCAGCGTACAGGGGGCAATCGAAGCTTTCTTT
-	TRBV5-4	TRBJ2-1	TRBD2	CASSLEGLAASEQFF	TGTGCCAGCAGCTTGGAAGGCCTAGCGGCATCAGAGCAGTTCTTC
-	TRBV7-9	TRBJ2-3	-	CASSSRQADTQYF	TGTGCCAGCAGCTCCAGACAGGCAGATACGCAGTATTTT
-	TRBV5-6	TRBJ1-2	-	CASSSKWVLAAEDYGYTF	TGTGCCAGCAGCTCCAAGTGGGTCCTTGCGGCAGAAGACTATGGCTACACCTTC
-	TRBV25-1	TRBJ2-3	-	CASSGDTQYF	TGTGCCAGCAGCGGAGATACGCAGTATTTT
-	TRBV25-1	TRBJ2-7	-	CASTGTYEQYF	TGTGCCAGCACCGGGACTTACGAGCAGTACTTC
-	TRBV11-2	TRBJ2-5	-	CASSFPNGQETQYF	TGTGCCAGCAGCTTCCCAAATGGGCAAGAGACCCAGTACTTC
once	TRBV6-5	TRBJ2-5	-	CASSVEVTQYF	TGTGCCAGCAGTGTCGAAGTGACCCAGTACTTC
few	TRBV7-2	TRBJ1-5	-	CASSLTGNQPQHF	TGTGCCAGCAGCCTCACCGGGAATCAGCCCCAGCATTTT
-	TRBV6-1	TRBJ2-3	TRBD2	CASSGPGLGSPPATQYF	TGTGCCAGCAGTGGCCCGGGACTAGGTTCCCCGCCAGCTACGCAGTATTTT
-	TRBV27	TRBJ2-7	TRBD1	CASSLSDRAASYEQYF	TGTGCCAGCAGTTTATCCGACAGGGCCGCTTCCTACGAGCAGTACTTC
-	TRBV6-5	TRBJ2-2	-	CASSYSIAGGTGELFF	TGTGCCAGCAGTTACTCGATTGCAGGGGGGACCGGGGAGCTGTTTTTT